A single sample is the source of the 27 T cell receptor beta chains below, sequenced in a study of T cell repertoires in aging, cancer and after chemotherapy. Multiplex touch-down PCR with TRB-A/B primers amplified rearranged V-D-J TRB sequences. One entry per CDR3 protein, called by TCRdb with MiXCR from the multiplex PCR reads. The top ten clones hold 8.3% of a sample with under 8,500 distinct CDR3 sequences, approximately 31% of them seen once. The template was genomic DNA from peripheral blood, not RNA. The specimen was blood. The receptors were sampled from a human donor with a blood cancer.

In its sample, this clonotype ranks as medium-sized (0.01 to 0.1%). The chain employs TRBV19 and TRBJ1-5, with D possibly being TRBD1 (6 bases). The CDR3 loop spans 15 amino acids. Germline assignment: CDR1 LNHDA and CDR2 SQIVND (reference sequence). Trimming removed 7 bases at V and 7 bases at J, with 20 bases between. The CDR3 is CASKGRQVEGQPQHF. The CDR3 nucleotides are TGTGCCAGTAAGGGGAGACAGGTTGAGGGCCAGCCCCAGCATTTT.

In this sample, this clonotype turned up a few times. The V and J genes are TRBV5-4 and TRBJ2-3, with 7 bases identical to TRBD2. The CDR3 totals 16 residues. Germline V gene data show CDR1 as SGHNT and CDR2 as YYREEE (reference sequence). Losses at the gene ends were 4 bases for V and 4 bases for J; bases not matched to a gene: 12. The CDR3 DNA reads as TGTGCCAGCAGCGGGGGGGGGACCACCCCCCCAGATACGCAGTATTTT. This codes for CASSGGGTTPPDTQYF. The full variable domain, with the rest looked up from reference TRBV5-4 and TRBJ2-3, is ETGVTQSPTHLIKTRGQQVTLRCSSQSGHNTVSWYQQALGQGPQFIFQYYREEENGRGNFPPRFSGLQFPNYSSELNVNALELDDSALYLCASSGGGTTPPDTQYFGPGTRLTVL.

V is TRBV19 and J is TRBJ1-2; no definite D call. The germline gives CDR1 LNHDA, CDR2 SQIVND (reference sequence). With 3 bases removed from V and 6 bases from J, the gap between germline ends came to 17 bases. This CDR3 comprises 15 residues. CDR3 in amino acids: CASSIAQRAGHGYTF. As DNA, the CDR3 is TGTGCCAGTAGTATCGCCCAGCGTGCAGGCCATGGCTACACCTTC. The complete variable domain, with remaining parts taken from reference TRBV19 and TRBJ1-2, reads DGGITQSPKYLFRKEGQNVTLSCEQNLNHDAMYWYRQDPGQGLRLIYYSQIVNDFQKGDIAEGYSVSREKKESFPLTVTSAQKNPTAFYLCASSIAQRAGHGYTFGSGTRLTVV.

By proportion, this clonotype is medium-sized (0.01 to 0.1%). The J gene is TRBJ2-3, the V gene TRBV27; D call uncertain. V lost 10 bases to trimming and J lost 1 base, with 6 bases between them. The CDR3 has 11 amino acids. The germline V gene has CDR1 MNHEY and CDR2 SMNVEV (reference sequence). This chain's CDR3 is CATPCTDTQYF. For the CDR3, the DNA is TGTGCCACTCCGTGCACAGATACGCAGTATTTT.

The CDR3 DNA is TGTGCCAGCAGCTTAGTGGGGAATTCACCCCTCCACTTT. It specifies CASSLVGNSPLHF. The rearrangement links TRBV7-9 to TRBJ1-6, with D hard to call. This CDR3 has 13 amino acids. Germline values: CDR1 SEHNR, CDR2 FQNEAQ (reference sequence). Trimming stripped 1 base from V and 7 bases from J, with 5 bases between.

This clonotype is medium-sized in the sample. The chain employs TRBV29-1 and TRBJ2-1; TRBD2 matches at 8 bases. V was pared by 7 bases and J by 2 bases, with 10 bases of the junction left unmatched. The CDR3 contains 15 residues. In germline, CDR1 is SQVTM, CDR2 ANQGSEA. The CDR3, as DNA: TGCAGCGGCCGACCAAGCGGGGGTACCTACAATGAGCAGTTCTTC. This translates into CSGRPSGGTYNEQFF.

Of note for this clonotype: This sequence may be a read error, since a much larger clone differs from it by one base. The CDR3 ends on some other residue instead of the conserved phenylalanine or tryptophan, so this is likely a read error. V gene TRBV7-6 combines with J gene TRBJ1-4, with TRBD1 matching 7 bases. The CDR3 runs to 13 residues. Losses at the gene ends were 8 bases for V and 6 bases for J; bases not matched to a gene: 6. The germline gives CDR1 SGHVS, CDR2 FNYEAQ. This CDR3 reads CASARGPHEKLFI. The CDR3 DNA is TGTGCCAGCGCTAGGGGGCCCCATGAAAAACTGTTTATT.

Sample share makes this clonotype medium-sized. In DNA form, the CDR3 reads TGTGCCTGGAGTGTAAACAGCTACGAGCAGTACTTC. It encodes CAWSVNSYEQYF. The V and J genes are TRBV30 and TRBJ2-7; D uncertain. Germline V lookup: CDR1 GTSNPN, CDR2 SVGIG (reference sequence). This CDR3 spans 12 amino acids. Trimming cost V 0 bases and J 3 bases, with 6 bases left between them.

By frequency in the sample, this clonotype is medium-sized. The V and J genes are TRBV15 and TRBJ2-2, with 7 positions matching TRBD1. J was trimmed by 5 bases and V by 4 bases; bases with no gene match: 7. CDR3 size: 15 residues. Germline CDR1 is LNHNV and CDR2 is YYDKDF (reference sequence). This CDR3 reads CATSTQDRRTGELFF. The CDR3 DNA is TGTGCCACCAGCACTCAGGACAGGAGGACCGGGGAGCTGTTTTTT.

The sample holds a few counts of this clonotype. The chain employs TRBV6-2 or TRBV6-3 and TRBJ2-7; D unclear. This CDR3 region has 13 residues. Germline loops: CDR1 MNHEY, CDR2 SVGEGT. Trimming shortened V by 5 bases and J by 3 bases, and 11 bases separated the two germline ends. The DNA of the CDR3 is TGTGCCAGCAGTAACCGGGCCTACTACGAGCAGTACTTC. Its protein product is CASSNRAYYEQYF.

The chain carries TRBV19 and TRBJ1-1, with 7 bases lining up with TRBD1. Unmatched junction bases numbered 15, after V lost 5 bases and J lost 0 bases. CDR1 is LNHDA, CDR2 SQIVND, per germline (reference sequence). This CDR3 contains 18 residues. The CDR3 coding sequence is TGTGCCAGTAGTTCTGAGTGGGGTACAGGGGCAATGAACACTGAAGCTTTCTTT. This gives the protein CASSSEWGTGAMNTEAFF.

Comment on this clonotype: A read error may account for a junction end that differs from germline. CDR3 protein: CASSTGTGGETQYF. Written as DNA, the CDR3 is TGCGCCAGCAGCACTGGCACAGGGGGTGAGACCCAGTACTTC. The chain combines TRBV13 with TRBJ2-5; 8 nucleotides match TRBD1. In germline, CDR1 is PRHDT, CDR2 FYEKMQ (reference sequence). The CDR3 contains 14 residues.

This chain links TRBV6-1 with TRBJ1-3; D unresolved. Trimming pared 7 bases from V and 0 bases from J, leaving 10 bases between. The CDR3 is 14 amino acids. Germline lookup yields CDR1 MNHNS and CDR2 SASEGT. The CDR3, as DNA: TGTGCCAGCACTCAACGGCTCTCTGGAAACACCATATATTTT. Protein product: CASTQRLSGNTIYF.

The J gene is TRBJ2-7, the V gene TRBV6-1, with 11 bases that match TRBD1. The CDR3 runs to 15 residues. Germline V gene data show CDR1 as MNHNS and CDR2 as SASEGT. The junction had 6 bases not matched to a gene; V was cut back by 5 bases and J by 3 bases. In nucleotides, the CDR3 is TGTGCCAGCAGTCCCCGGGGGACAGGGGGCTACGAGCAGTACTTC. It translates to CASSPRGTGGYEQYF.

This clonotype was counted between two and nine times. The chain recombines TRBV12-3 or TRBV12-4 with TRBJ1-1; 9 bases line up with TRBD1. This CDR3 comprises 18 residues. The V gene end was trimmed by 3 bases and the J gene end by 0 bases; junction bases not matched to a gene: 11. As DNA, the CDR3 is TGTGCCAGCAGTTTCGGGACAGGGACTGGGGGCATGAACACTGAAGCTTTCTTT. As protein: CASSFGTGTGGMNTEAFF.

This clonotype was counted a few times. V gene TRBV6-1 combines with J gene TRBJ2-3, with 11 bases identical to TRBD1. Trimming cost V 2 bases and J 4 bases; bases outside gene matches: 5. This CDR3 contains 16 residues. Germline-derived CDR1 and CDR2 are MNHNS and SASEGT. CDR3 DNA sequence: TGTGCCAGCAGTGAATCTCCGGGACAGGGGGCAGATACGCAGTATTTT. Translation: CASSESPGQGADTQYF.

The V and J genes are TRBV12-5 and TRBJ2-7; 10 bases fit TRBD1. The length of the CDR3 is 16 residues. V was pared by 3 bases and J by 4 bases, with 9 bases of the junction left unmatched. Germline V lookup: CDR1 LGHNT, CDR2 FRNRAP. CDR3: CASGFPMTGGIYEQYF. Written as DNA, the CDR3 is TGTGCTAGTGGTTTCCCGATGACAGGGGGCATATACGAGCAGTACTTC.

By share, this clonotype counts as medium-sized. The chain recombines TRBV6-6 with TRBJ1-4; 7 bases are a match to TRBD1. V was pared by 6 bases and J by 0 bases, with 10 bases of the junction left unmatched. Germline V lookup: CDR1 MNHNY, CDR2 SVGAGI (reference sequence). This CDR3 is 17 amino acids long. Here the CDR3 DNA reads TGTGCCAGCAGACAACCAGGACAGGCAGCAACTAATGAAAAACTGTTTTTT. Its translation: CASRQPGQAATNEKLFF.

The chain employs TRBV4-3 and TRBJ2-2; D might be TRBD2 (7 bases). Trimming shortened V by 4 bases and J by 0 bases, and 12 bases separated the two germline ends. This CDR3 has 16 residues. Germline CDR1 reads LGHNA; CDR2 reads YSLEER. CDR3 nucleotides: TGCGCCAGCAGCCCCGGGGGGCAAACGAACACCGGGGAGCTGTTTTTT. It yields the protein CASSPGGQTNTGELFF.

The chain is built from TRBV6-2 or TRBV6-3 and TRBJ1-1; D is unresolved. The V and J ends lost 7 bases and 7 bases respectively, with 19 bases between them. CDR1 is MNHEY, CDR2 SVGEGT, per germline. CDR3 length: 14 amino acids. Here the CDR3 DNA reads TGTGCCAGCACTTTACCGGACGCCTGGCTTGAAGCTTTCTTT. This codes for CASTLPDAWLEAFF.

In its sample, this clonotype was seen once. This clone may be a read error of a much larger clone one base away. The chain carries TRBV6-5 and TRBJ2-7; maybe TRBD2 (6 bases). The CDR3 sequence is 15 residues long. CDR1 MNHEY and CDR2 SVGAGI come from the germline V gene. V lost 4 bases to trimming and J lost 2 bases, with 15 bases between them. In DNA, the CDR3 is TGTGCCAGCAGTTTATGGAGCGGGCCACCCTACGAGCAGTACTTC. Translation: CASSLWSGPPYEQYF.

This clonotype rates as medium-sized. This chain links TRBV19 with TRBJ2-1; TRBD1 might be the D (6 bases). V was cut by 6 bases and J by 6 bases, with 15 bases left in between. CDR3 length equals 14 residues. Germline CDR1 is LNHDA and CDR2 is SQIVND (reference sequence). Written as DNA, the CDR3 is TGTGCCAGTAGAACCAGGGGAAGTAGCAATGAGCAGTTCTTC. Its protein product is CASRTRGSSNEQFF.

This clonotype is medium-sized (0.01 to 0.1%) in the sample. The chain joins TRBV6-5 to TRBJ2-3, with D unclear. CDR1 MNHEY and CDR2 SVGAGI come from the germline V gene. The CDR3 extends over 11 amino acids. Between the trimmed V and J ends, which lost 6 bases and 5 bases, there was a span of 6 bases. The CDR3 sequence is CASRIGDTQYF. The CDR3 coding sequence is TGTGCCAGCAGGATAGGAGATACGCAGTATTTT.

V is TRBV18 and J is TRBJ2-7; a weak D match, TRBD1 (5 bases). V lost 3 bases and J lost 3, with 21 bases in between. The CDR3 sequence is 17 residues long. Per germline, CDR1 KGHSH and CDR2 LQKENI. As DNA, the CDR3 is TGTGCCAGCTCACCCCCTGTAGGGGCCCTATTCCTCTACGAGCAGTACTTC. The encoded protein is CASSPPVGALFLYEQYF.

The rearrangement links TRBV12-3 or TRBV12-4 to TRBJ2-1, with 7 nucleotides matching TRBD2. This CDR3 is 19 amino acids long. Trimming at V came to 0 bases and at J to 3 bases, leaving 14 bases not matched to a gene. CDR3 sequence: CASSLAPKRRSSGYNEQFF. In DNA, the CDR3 is TGTGCCAGCAGTTTAGCCCCCAAAAGGAGGTCTAGCGGCTACAATGAGCAGTTCTTC.

This clonotype is medium-sized by share. The chain uses TRBV19 and TRBJ1-2, with a possible D match to TRBD1 (5 bases). Germline V gene lookup returns CDR1 LNHDA and CDR2 SQIVND (reference sequence). V lost 3 bases to trimming and J lost 4 bases, with 12 bases between them. This CDR3 region has 14 residues. The CDR3 protein is CASSMEQGAYGYTF. The CDR3 DNA is TGTGCCAGTAGTATGGAGCAGGGAGCCTATGGCTACACCTTC.

The chain combines TRBV5-1 with TRBJ1-3; tentatively, D is TRBD1 (5 bases). V lost 4 bases to trimming and J lost 0 bases, with 11 bases between them. Germline V lookup: CDR1 SGHRS, CDR2 YFSETQ. This CDR3 is built from 15 residues. The CDR3 is CASSQGSSSGNTIYF. DNA of the CDR3: TGCGCCAGCAGCCAGGGATCGAGCTCTGGAAACACCATATATTTT.